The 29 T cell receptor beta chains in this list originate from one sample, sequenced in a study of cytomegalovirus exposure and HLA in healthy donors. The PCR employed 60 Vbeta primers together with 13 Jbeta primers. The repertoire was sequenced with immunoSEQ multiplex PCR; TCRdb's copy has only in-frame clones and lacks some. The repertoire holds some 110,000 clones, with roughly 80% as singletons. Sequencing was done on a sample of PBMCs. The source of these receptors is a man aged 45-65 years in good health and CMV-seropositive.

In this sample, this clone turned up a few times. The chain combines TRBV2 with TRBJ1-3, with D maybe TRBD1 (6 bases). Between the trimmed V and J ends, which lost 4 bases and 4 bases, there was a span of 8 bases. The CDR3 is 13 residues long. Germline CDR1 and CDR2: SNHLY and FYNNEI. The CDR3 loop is CASSAQGGNTIYF. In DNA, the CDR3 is TGTGCCAGCAGTGCCCAGGGGGGAAACACCATATATTTT. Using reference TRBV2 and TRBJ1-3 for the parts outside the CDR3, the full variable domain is EPEVTQTPSHQVTQMGQEVILRCVPISNHLYFYWYRQILGQKVEFLVSFYNNEISEKSEIFDDQFSVERPDGSNFTLKIRSTKLEDSAMYFCASSAQGGNTIYFGEGSWLTVV.

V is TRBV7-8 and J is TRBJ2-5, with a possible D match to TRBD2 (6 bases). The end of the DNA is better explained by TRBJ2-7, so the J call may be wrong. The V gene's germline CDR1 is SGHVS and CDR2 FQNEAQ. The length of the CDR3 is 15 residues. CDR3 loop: CASSPGRGIGYEQYF. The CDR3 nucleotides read TGTGCCAGCAGCCCCGGACGCGGGATAGGCTACGAGCAGTACTTC.

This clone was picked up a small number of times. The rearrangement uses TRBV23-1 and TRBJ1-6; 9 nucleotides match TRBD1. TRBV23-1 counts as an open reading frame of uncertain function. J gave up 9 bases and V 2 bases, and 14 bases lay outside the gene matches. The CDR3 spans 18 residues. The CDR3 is CASSQTLAKGQGTSPLHF. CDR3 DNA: TGCGCCAGCAGTCAAACTCTAGCCAAGGGACAGGGTACTTCACCCCTCCACTTT.

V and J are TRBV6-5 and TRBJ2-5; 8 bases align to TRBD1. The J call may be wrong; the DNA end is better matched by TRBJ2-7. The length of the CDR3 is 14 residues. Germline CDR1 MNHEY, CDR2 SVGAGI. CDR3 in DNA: TGTGCCAGCAGTTATCTGGCAGGGGGCGGCGAGCAGTACTTC. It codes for CASSYLAGGGEQYF.

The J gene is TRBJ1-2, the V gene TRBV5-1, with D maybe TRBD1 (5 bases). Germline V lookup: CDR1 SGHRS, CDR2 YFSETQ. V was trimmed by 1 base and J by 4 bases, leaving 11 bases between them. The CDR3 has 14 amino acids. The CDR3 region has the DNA TGCGCCAGCAGCTTGAATGCAGGGCCCTATGGCTACACCTTC. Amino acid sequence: CASSLNAGPYGYTF.

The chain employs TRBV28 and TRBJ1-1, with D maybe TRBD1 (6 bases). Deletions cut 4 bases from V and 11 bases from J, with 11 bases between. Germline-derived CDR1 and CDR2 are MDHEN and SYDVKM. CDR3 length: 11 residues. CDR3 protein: CASSYRDKAFF. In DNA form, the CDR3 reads TGTGCCAGCAGTTACAGGGATAAGGCTTTCTTT.

The CDR3 protein is CASSPQDRENQPQHF. DNA of the CDR3: TGCGCCAGCAGCCCCCAGGACAGGGAGAATCAGCCCCAGCATTTT. The J gene is TRBJ1-5, the V gene TRBV4-1, with 8 bases that match TRBD1. With 4 bases clipped from V and 4 bases from J, the junction kept 6 bases outside the gene matches. Germline loops: CDR1 MGHRA, CDR2 YSYEKL. The CDR3 has 15 amino acids.

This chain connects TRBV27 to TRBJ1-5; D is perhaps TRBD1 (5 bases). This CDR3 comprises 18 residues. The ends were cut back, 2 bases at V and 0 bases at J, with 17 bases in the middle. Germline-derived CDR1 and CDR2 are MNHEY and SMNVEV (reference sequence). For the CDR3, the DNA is TGTGCCAGCAGTTTACGGACCAGGGCAGGTCTTAGCAATCAGCCCCAGCATTTT. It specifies CASSLRTRAGLSNQPQHF.

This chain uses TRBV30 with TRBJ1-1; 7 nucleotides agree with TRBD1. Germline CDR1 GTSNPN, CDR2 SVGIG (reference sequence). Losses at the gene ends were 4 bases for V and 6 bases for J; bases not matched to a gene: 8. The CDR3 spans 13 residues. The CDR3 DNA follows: TGTGCCTGGACACAGGGGATAGTAGCTGAAGCTTTCTTT. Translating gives CAWTQGIVAEAFF.

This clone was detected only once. The CDR3 sequence is CASRVGSKGAETQYF. CDR3 nucleotides: TGTGCCAGCAGAGTGGGGAGTAAGGGGGCCGAGACCCAGTACTTC. The chain joins TRBV7-6 to TRBJ2-5; TRBD1 matches 7 bases. Germline V gives CDR1 SGHVS, CDR2 FNYEAQ. V lost 6 bases and J lost 5; bases outside the gene matches: 12. CDR3 size: 15 residues.

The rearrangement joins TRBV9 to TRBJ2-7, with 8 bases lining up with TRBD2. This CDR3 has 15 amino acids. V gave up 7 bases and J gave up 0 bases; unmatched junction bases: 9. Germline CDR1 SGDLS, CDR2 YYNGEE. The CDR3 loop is CASSFGTSPSYEQYF. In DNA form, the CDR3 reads TGTGCCAGCTCCTTTGGGACTAGTCCCTCCTACGAGCAGTACTTC. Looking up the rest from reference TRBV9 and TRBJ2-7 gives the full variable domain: DSGVTQTPKHLITATGQRVTLRCSPRSGDLSVYWYQQSLDQGLQFLIQYYNGEERAKGNILERFSAQQFPDLHSELNLSSLELGDSALYFCASSFGTSPSYEQYFGPGTRLTVT.

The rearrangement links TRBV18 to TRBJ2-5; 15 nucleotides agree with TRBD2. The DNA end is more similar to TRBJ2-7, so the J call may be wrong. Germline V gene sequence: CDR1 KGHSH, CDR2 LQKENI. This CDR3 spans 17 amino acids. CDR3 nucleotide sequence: TGTGCCAGCTCACCTAGGACTAGCGGGGGGGCCGGATACGAGCAGTACTTC. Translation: CASSPRTSGGAGYEQYF.

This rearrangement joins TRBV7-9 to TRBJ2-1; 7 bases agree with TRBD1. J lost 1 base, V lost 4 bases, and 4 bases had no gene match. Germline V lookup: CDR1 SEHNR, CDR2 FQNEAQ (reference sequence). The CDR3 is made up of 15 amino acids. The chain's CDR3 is CASSSRQGSYNEQFF. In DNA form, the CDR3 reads TGTGCCAGCAGCTCCCGACAGGGATCCTACAATGAGCAGTTCTTC.

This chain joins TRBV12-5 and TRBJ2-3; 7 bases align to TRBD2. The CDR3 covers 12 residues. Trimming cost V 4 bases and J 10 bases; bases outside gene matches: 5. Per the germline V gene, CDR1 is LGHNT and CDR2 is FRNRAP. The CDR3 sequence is CASGWSGNPQYF. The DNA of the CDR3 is TGTGCTAGTGGTTGGAGCGGGAACCCGCAGTATTTT.

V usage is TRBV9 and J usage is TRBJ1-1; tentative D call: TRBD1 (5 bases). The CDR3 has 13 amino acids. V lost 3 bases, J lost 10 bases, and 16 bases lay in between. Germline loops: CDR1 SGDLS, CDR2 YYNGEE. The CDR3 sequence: CASSGLPGGAAFF. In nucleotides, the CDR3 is TGTGCCAGCAGCGGGTTACCTGGAGGGGCAGCTTTCTTT.

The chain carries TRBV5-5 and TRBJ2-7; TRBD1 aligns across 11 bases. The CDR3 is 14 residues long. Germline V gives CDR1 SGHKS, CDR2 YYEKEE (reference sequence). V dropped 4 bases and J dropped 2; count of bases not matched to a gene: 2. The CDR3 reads CASSAGQGAYEQYF. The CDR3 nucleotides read TGTGCCAGCAGCGCGGGACAGGGGGCCTACGAGCAGTACTTC. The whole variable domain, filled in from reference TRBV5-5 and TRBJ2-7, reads DAGVTQSPTHLIKTRGQQVTLRCSPISGHKSVSWYQQVLGQGPQFIFQYYEKEERGRGNFPDRFSARQFPNYSSELNVNALLLGDSALYLCASSAGQGAYEQYFGPGTRLTVT.

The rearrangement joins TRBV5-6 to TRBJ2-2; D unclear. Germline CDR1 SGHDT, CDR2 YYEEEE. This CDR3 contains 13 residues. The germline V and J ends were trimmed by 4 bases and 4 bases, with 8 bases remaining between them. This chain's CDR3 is CASSLPGTGELFF. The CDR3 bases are TGTGCCAGCAGCCTCCCCGGCACCGGGGAGCTGTTTTTT.

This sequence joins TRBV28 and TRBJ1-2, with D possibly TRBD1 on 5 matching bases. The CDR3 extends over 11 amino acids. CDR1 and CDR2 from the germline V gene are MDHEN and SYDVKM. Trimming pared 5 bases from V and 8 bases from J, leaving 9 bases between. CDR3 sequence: CASSGARGYTF. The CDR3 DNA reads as TGTGCCAGCAGTGGGGCTAGGGGCTACACCTTC.

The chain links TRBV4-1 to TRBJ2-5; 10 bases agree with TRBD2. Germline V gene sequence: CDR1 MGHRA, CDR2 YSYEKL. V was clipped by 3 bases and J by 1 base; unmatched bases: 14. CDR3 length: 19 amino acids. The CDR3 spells CASSQAPAGGPGGQETQYF. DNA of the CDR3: TGCGCCAGCAGCCAGGCTCCAGCGGGGGGGCCTGGCGGCCAAGAGACCCAGTACTTC.

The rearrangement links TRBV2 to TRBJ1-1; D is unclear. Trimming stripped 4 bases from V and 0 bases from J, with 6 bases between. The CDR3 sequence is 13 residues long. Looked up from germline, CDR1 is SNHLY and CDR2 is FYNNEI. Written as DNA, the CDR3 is TGTGCCAGCAGTGCCAGAATGAACACTGAAGCTTTCTTT. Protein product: CASSARMNTEAFF.

The CDR3 region is CASSTAGWANEKLFF. CDR3 coding DNA: TGTGCCAGCAGTACCGCAGGGTGGGCTAATGAAAAACTGTTTTTT. The V and J genes are TRBV28 and TRBJ1-4, with D possibly TRBD1 on 5 matching bases. In germline, CDR1 is MDHEN, CDR2 SYDVKM. This CDR3 has 15 amino acids. The V end lost 5 bases, the J end lost 3 bases, and 13 bases lay between the germline ends.

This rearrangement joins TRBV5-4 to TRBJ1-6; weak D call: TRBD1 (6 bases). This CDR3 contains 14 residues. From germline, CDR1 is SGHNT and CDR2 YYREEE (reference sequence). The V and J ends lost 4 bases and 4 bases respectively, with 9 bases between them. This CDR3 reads CASSIGQYNSPLHF. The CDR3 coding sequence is TGTGCCAGCAGCATCGGACAGTATAATTCACCCCTCCACTTT.

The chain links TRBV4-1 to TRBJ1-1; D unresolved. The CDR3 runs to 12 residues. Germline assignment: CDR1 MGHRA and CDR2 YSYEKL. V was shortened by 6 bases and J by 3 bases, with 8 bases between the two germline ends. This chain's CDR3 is CASSFPDTEAFF. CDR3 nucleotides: TGCGCCAGCAGTTTTCCGGACACTGAAGCTTTCTTT.

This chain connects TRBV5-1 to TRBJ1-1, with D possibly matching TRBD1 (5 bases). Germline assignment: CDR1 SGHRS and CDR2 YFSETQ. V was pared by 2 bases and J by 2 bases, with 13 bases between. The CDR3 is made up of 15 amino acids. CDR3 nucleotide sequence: TGCGCCAGCAGCTTATCGAGAGGGACTAACACTGAAGCTTTCTTT. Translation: CASSLSRGTNTEAFF.

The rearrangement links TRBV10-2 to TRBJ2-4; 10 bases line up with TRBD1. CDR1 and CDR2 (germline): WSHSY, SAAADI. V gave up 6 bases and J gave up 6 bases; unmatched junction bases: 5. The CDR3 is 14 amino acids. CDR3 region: CASRSGTGANIQYF. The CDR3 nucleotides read TGCGCCAGCAGATCCGGGACAGGGGCAAACATTCAGTACTTC.

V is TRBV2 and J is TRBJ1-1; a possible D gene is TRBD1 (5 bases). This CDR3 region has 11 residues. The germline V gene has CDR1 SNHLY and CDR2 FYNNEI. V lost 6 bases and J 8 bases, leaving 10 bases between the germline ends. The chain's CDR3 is CASRQEMEAFF. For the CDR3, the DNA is TGTGCCAGCAGACAGGAGATGGAAGCTTTCTTT.

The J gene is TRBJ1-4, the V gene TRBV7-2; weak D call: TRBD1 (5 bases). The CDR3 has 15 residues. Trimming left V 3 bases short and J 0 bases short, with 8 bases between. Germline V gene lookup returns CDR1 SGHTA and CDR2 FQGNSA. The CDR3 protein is CASSFDSTTNEKLFF. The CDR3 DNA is TGTGCCAGCAGCTTTGACAGTACAACTAATGAAAAACTGTTTTTT.

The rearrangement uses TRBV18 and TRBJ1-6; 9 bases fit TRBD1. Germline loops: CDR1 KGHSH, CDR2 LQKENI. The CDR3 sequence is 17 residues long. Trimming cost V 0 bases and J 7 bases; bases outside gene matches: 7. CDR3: CASSPPDRGEGNSPLHF. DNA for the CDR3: TGTGCCAGCTCACCACCGGACAGGGGAGAAGGGAATTCACCCCTCCACTTT.

CDR3 nucleotide sequence: TGTGCCAGCAGTGAAGAGGGGGACTATGGCTACACCTTC. Its translation: CASSEEGDYGYTF. The rearrangement links TRBV2 to TRBJ1-2; D perhaps matches TRBD1 (6 bases). V lost 1 base to trimming and J lost 3 bases, with 6 bases between them. The CDR3 has 13 amino acids. Germline loops: CDR1 SNHLY, CDR2 FYNNEI. Variable domain in full (rest from reference TRBV2 and TRBJ1-2): EPEVTQTPSHQVTQMGQEVILRCVPISNHLYFYWYRQILGQKVEFLVSFYNNEISEKSEIFDDQFSVERPDGSNFTLKIRSTKLEDSAMYFCASSEEGDYGYTFGSGTRLTVV.